This is a list of T cell receptor beta chains from one sample in a study of control samples from healthy donors and cancer patients. Measured with immunoSEQ multiplex PCR; TCRdb has only the in-frame clones, and not every one. The data show 350,000 to 450,000 clones, about nine tenths seen once. Source material: PBMCs. The receptors were gathered from a man aged 35 to 55 with head and neck cancer. CDR3s include the opening cysteine and the closing phenylalanine or tryptophan. Fields, in order: J gene, D gene, clone size, V gene, CDR3 DNA, CDR3 protein. The D gene is left open where the match is weak. A clone size is listed for some rows: how often the clone was seen (once, few, many), or a class if it is expanded.

j_gene: TRBJ2-3
d_gene: TRBD1
abundance: -
v_gene: TRBV24-1
CDR3nt: TGTGCCACCTCGGGACAGGGTAGTCCAGATACGCAGTATTTT
CDR3aa: CATSGQGSPDTQYF

j_gene: TRBJ2-1
d_gene: -
abundance: -
v_gene: TRBV7-3
CDR3nt: TGTGCCAGCAGCTTAAGTTCGGGGGGCGGCTCCTACAATGAGCAGTTCTTC
CDR3aa: CASSLSSGGGSYNEQFF

j_gene: TRBJ2-3
d_gene: TRBD2
abundance: -
v_gene: TRBV7-2
CDR3nt: TGTGCCAGCAGCTTAGAATTAGCGGGGGGTTTTGCAACAGATACGCAGTATTTT
CDR3aa: CASSLELAGGFATDTQYF

j_gene: TRBJ1-5
d_gene: -
abundance: -
v_gene: TRBV19
CDR3nt: TGTGCCAGTAGTCTCGCGGGGGCGGACAATCAGCCCCAGCATTTT
CDR3aa: CASSLAGADNQPQHF

j_gene: TRBJ1-5
d_gene: -
abundance: -
v_gene: TRBV28
CDR3nt: TGTGCCAGCAGTTTAGCGGCAGCGTTCGGGAGCAATCAGCCCCAGCATTTT
CDR3aa: CASSLAAAFGSNQPQHF

j_gene: TRBJ2-1
d_gene: TRBD1
abundance: -
v_gene: TRBV30
CDR3nt: TGTGCCTGGGGTGGCAGATTGACAGGGGACAATGAGCAGTTCTTC
CDR3aa: CAWGGRLTGDNEQFF

j_gene: TRBJ2-7
d_gene: -
abundance: few
v_gene: TRBV5-1
CDR3nt: TGCGCCAGCAGCTCACAGGGCCTTACCTACGAGCAGTACTTC
CDR3aa: CASSSQGLTYEQYF

j_gene: TRBJ1-2
d_gene: TRBD1
abundance: -
v_gene: TRBV18
CDR3nt: TGTGCCAGCTCACCACTAGGACAGGGGGCGAGTTCCCAGGAGGGCTACACCTTC
CDR3aa: CASSPLGQGASSQEGYTF

j_gene: TRBJ1-5
d_gene: -
abundance: -
v_gene: TRBV30
CDR3nt: TGTGCCTGGAGTGTATTGGGGGGACATCAGCCCCAGCATTTT
CDR3aa: CAWSVLGGHQPQHF

j_gene: TRBJ2-7
d_gene: TRBD1
abundance: -
v_gene: TRBV28
CDR3nt: TGTGCCAGCAGGACAGGGGGCAACGAGCAGTACTTC
CDR3aa: CASRTGGNEQYF

j_gene: TRBJ2-1
d_gene: -
abundance: -
v_gene: TRBV7-3
CDR3nt: TGTGCCAGCAGCTTAACGGGACCCGGGAATGAGCAGTTCTTC
CDR3aa: CASSLTGPGNEQFF